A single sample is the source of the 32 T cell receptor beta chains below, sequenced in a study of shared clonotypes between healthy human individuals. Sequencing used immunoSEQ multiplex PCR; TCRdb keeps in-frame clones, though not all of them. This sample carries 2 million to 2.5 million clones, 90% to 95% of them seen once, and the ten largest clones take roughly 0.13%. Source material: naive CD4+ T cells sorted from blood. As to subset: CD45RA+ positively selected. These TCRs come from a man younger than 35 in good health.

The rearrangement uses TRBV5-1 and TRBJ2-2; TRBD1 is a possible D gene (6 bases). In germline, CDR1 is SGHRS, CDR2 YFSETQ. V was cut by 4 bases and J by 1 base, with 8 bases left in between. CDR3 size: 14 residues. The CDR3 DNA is TGCGCCAGCAGCCAGGGACAGAACACCGGGGAGCTGTTTTTT. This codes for CASSQGQNTGELFF.

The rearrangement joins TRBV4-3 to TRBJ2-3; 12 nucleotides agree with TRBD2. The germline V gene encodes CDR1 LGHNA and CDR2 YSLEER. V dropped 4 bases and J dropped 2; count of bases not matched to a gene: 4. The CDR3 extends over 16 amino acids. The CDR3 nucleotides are TGCGCCAGCAGCCTGCTAGCGGGAGGGACCACAGATACGCAGTATTTT. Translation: CASSLLAGGTTDTQYF.

DNA of the CDR3: TGTGCCAGCATGTCCGGGGTAGGCTCTGGAAACACCATATATTTT. It encodes CASMSGVGSGNTIYF. This chain joins TRBV28 and TRBJ1-3; D not certain. From germline, CDR1 is MDHEN and CDR2 SYDVKM. This CDR3 has 15 amino acids. V lost 7 bases and J 0 bases, leaving 13 bases between the germline ends. Full variable domain (remainder filled in from reference TRBV28 and TRBJ1-3): DVKVTQSSRYLVKRTGEKVFLECVQDMDHENMFWYRQDPGLGLRLIYFSYDVKMKEKGDIPEGYSVSREKKERFSLILESASTNQTSMYLCASMSGVGSGNTIYFGEGSWLTVV.

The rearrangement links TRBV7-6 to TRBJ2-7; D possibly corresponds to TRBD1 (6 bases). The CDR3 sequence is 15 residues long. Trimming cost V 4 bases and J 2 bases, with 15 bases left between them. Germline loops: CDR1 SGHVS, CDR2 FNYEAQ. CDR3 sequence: CASSSETGQAYEQYF. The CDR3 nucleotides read TGTGCCAGCAGCTCAGAAACGGGACAAGCCTACGAGCAGTACTTC.

The CDR3 DNA follows: TGTGCCAGCAGCTTTACGACAGGGAACACCGGGGAGCTGTTTTTT. It yields the protein CASSFTTGNTGELFF. The chain carries TRBV7-2 and TRBJ2-2; D may be TRBD1 (6 bases). This CDR3 spans 15 amino acids. Deletions cut 3 bases from V and 1 base from J, with 9 bases between. Germline loops: CDR1 SGHTA, CDR2 FQGNSA.

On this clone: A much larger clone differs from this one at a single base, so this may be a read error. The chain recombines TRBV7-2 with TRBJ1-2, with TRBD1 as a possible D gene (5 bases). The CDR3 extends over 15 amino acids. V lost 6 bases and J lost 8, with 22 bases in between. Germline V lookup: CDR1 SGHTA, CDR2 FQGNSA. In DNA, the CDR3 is TGTGCCAGCAGTACCGGACAAGGTAGAATGAGGGGCTACACCTTC. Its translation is CASSTGQGRMRGYTF. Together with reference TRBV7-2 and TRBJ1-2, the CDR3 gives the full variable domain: GAGVSQSPSNKVTEKGKDVELRCDPISGHTALYWYRQSLGQGLEFLIYFQGNSAPDKSGLPSDRFSAERTGGSVSTLTIQRTQQEDSAVYLCASSTGQGRMRGYTFGSGTRLTVV.

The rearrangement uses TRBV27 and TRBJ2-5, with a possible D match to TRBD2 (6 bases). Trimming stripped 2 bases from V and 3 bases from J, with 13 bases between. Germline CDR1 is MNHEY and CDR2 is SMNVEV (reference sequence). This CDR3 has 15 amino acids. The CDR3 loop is CASSLRAEGKETQYF. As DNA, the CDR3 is TGTGCCAGCAGTTTAAGGGCGGAGGGGAAAGAGACCCAGTACTTC.

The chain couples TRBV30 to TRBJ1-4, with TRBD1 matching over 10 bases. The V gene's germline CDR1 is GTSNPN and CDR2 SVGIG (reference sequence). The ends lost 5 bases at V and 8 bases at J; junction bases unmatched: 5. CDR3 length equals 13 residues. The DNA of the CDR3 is TGTGCCTGGCGACAGGGGGCTAGAGAAAAACTGTTTTTT. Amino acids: CAWRQGAREKLFF. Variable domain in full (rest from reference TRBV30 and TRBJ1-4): SQTIHQWPATLVQPVGSPLSLECTVEGTSNPNLYWYRQAAGRGLQLLFYSVGIGQISSEVPQNLSASRPQDRQFILSSKKLLLSDSGFYLCAWRQGAREKLFFGSGTQLSVL.

For the CDR3, the DNA is TGTGCCAGCAGCCAATCTGCTGGGTATAATTCACCCCTCCACTTT. It codes for CASSQSAGYNSPLHF. The chain recombines TRBV16 with TRBJ1-6, with D unresolved. The V end was cut by 0 bases, the J end by 4 bases, with 7 bases between. The germline V gene encodes CDR1 KGHSY and CDR2 FQNENV. The CDR3 is 15 amino acids.

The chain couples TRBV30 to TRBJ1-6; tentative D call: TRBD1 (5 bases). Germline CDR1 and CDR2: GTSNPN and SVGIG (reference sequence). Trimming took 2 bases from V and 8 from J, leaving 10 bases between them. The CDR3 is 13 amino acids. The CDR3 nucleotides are TGTGCCTGGAGTCCAAAAGGGGATTCACCCCTCCACTTT. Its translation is CAWSPKGDSPLHF.

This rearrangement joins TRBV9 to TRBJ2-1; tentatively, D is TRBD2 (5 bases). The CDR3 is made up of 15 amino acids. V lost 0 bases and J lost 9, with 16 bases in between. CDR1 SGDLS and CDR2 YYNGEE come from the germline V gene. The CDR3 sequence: CASSVALTSMIEQFF. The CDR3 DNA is TGTGCCAGCAGCGTAGCCTTAACTAGTATGATTGAGCAGTTCTTC.

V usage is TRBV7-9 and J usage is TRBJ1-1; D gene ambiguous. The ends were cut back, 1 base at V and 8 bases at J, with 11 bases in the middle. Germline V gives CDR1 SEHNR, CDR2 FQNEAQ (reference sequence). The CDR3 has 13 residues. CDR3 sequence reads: CASSLEIESEAFF. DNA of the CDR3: TGTGCCAGCAGCTTAGAAATCGAGAGCGAAGCTTTCTTT.

The CDR3 sequence is CASSYLGQTSPYGYTF. In DNA, the CDR3 is TGTGCCAGCAGTTACTTGGGACAGACCTCTCCCTATGGCTACACCTTC. J is TRBJ1-2 and V is TRBV6-5, with 7 bases matching TRBD1. Trimming cost V 1 base and J 4 bases; bases outside gene matches: 9. The CDR3 has 16 residues. The V gene's germline CDR1 is MNHEY and CDR2 SVGAGI.

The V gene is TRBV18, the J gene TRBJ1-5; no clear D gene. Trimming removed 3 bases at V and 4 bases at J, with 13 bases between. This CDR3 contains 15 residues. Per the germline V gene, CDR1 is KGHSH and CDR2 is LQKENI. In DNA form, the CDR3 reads TGTGCCAGCTCACCGGCCGGTCGCCCGAATCAGCCCCAGCATTTT. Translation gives CASSPAGRPNQPQHF.

The CDR3 protein is CASSEAGVSYEQYF. In DNA form, the CDR3 reads TGCGCCAGCAGTGAGGCGGGAGTCTCCTACGAGCAGTACTTC. The chain uses TRBV10-1 and TRBJ2-7; the match to TRBD2 covers 7 bases. Looked up from germline, CDR1 is WNHNN and CDR2 is SYGVQD (reference sequence). V lost 2 bases and J lost 0; bases outside the gene matches: 1. The CDR3 sequence is 14 residues long.

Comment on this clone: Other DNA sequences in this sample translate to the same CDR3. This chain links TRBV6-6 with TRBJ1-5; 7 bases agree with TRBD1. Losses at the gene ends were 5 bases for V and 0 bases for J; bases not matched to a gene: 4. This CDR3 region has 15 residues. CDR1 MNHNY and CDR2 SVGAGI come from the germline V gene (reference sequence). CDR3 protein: CASSPGQVSNQPQHF. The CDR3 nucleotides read TGTGCCAGCAGTCCTGGACAGGTTAGCAATCAGCCCCAGCATTTT.

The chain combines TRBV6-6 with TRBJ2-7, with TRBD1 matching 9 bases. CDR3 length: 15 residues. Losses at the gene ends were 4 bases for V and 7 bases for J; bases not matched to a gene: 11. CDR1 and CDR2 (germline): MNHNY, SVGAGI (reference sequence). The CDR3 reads CASSFRTGVGGEQYF. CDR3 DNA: TGTGCCAGCAGTTTCCGGACAGGGGTTGGGGGGGAGCAGTACTTC.

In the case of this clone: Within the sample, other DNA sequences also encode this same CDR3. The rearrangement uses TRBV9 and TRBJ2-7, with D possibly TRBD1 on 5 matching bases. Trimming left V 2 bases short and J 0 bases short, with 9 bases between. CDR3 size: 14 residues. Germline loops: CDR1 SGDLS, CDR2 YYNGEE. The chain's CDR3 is CASSVQGSSYEQYF. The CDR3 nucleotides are TGTGCCAGCAGCGTTCAGGGAAGCTCCTACGAGCAGTACTTC.

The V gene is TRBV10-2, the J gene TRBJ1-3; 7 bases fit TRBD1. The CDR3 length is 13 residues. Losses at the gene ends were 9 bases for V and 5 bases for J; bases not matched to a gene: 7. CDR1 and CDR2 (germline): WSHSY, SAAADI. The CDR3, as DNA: TGCGCCAGTCAAACAGGGGTACGAAACACCATATATTTT. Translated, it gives CASQTGVRNTIYF.

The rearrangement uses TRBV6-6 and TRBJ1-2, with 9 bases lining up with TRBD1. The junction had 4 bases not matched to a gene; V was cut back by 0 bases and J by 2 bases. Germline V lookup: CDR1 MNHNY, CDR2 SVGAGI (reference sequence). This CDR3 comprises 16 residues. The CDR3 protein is CASSYSAGTGNYGYTF. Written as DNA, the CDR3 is TGTGCCAGCAGTTACTCTGCCGGGACAGGGAACTATGGCTACACCTTC.

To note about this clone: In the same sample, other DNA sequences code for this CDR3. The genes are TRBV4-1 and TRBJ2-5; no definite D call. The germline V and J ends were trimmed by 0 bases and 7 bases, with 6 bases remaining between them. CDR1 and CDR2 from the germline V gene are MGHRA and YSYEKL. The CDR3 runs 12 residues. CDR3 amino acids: CASSQDGGTQYF. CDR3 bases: TGCGCCAGCAGCCAAGACGGCGGGACCCAGTACTTC.

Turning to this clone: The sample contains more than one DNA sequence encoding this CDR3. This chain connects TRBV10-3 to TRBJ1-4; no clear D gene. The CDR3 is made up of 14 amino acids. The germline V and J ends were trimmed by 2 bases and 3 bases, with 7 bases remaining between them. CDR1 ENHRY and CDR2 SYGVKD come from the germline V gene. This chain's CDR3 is CAISESGSNEKLFF. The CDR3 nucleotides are TGTGCCATCAGTGAGAGCGGGTCTAATGAAAAACTGTTTTTT.

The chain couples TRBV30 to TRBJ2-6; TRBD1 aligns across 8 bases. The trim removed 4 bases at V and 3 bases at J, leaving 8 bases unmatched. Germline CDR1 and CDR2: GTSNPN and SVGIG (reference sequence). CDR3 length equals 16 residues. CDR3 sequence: CAWIFQGANGANVLTF. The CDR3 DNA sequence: TGTGCCTGGATCTTCCAGGGGGCAAATGGGGCCAACGTCCTGACTTTC.

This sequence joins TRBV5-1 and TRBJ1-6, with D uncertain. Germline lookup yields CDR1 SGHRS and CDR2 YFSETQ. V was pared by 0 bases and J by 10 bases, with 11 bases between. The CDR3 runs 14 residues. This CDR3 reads CASSLGGSESPLHF. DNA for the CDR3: TGCGCCAGCAGCTTGGGAGGGTCGGAGTCACCCCTCCACTTT.

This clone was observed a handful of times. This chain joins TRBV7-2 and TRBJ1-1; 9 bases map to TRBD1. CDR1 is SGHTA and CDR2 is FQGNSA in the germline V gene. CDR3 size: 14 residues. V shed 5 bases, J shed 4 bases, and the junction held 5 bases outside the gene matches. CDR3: CASSPMTGGTEAFF. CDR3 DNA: TGTGCCAGCAGCCCGATGACAGGGGGCACTGAAGCTTTCTTT.

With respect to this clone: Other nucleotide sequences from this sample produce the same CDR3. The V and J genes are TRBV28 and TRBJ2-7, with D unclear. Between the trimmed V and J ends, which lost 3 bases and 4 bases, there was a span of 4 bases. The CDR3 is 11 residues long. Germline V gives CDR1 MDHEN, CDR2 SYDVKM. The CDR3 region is CASSFSYEQYF. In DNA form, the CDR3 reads TGTGCCAGCAGTTTCAGTTACGAGCAGTACTTC.

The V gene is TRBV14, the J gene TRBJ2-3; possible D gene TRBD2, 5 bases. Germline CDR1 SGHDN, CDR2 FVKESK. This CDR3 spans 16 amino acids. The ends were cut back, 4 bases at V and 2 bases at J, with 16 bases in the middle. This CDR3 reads CASSLRRPGYTDTQYF. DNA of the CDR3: TGTGCCAGCAGCCTTAGGAGGCCAGGCTACACAGATACGCAGTATTTT. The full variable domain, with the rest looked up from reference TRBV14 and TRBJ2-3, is EAGVTQFPSHSVIEKGQTVTLRCDPISGHDNLYWYRRVMGKEIKFLLHFVKESKQDESGMPNNRFLAERTGGTYSTLKVQPAELEDSGVYFCASSLRRPGYTDTQYFGPGTRLTVL.

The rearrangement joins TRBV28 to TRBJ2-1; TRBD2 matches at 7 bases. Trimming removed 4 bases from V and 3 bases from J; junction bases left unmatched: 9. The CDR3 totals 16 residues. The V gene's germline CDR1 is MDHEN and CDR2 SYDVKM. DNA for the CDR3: TGTGCCAGCAGTTCCCTTGGACTAGATTTCTACAATGAGCAGTTCTTC. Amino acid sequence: CASSSLGLDFYNEQFF.

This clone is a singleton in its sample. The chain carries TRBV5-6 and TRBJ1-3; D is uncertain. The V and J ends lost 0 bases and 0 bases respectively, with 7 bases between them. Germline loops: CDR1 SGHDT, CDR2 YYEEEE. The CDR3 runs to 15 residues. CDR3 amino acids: CASSLVGPSGNTIYF. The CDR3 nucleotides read TGTGCCAGCAGCTTGGTAGGGCCCTCTGGAAACACCATATATTTT.

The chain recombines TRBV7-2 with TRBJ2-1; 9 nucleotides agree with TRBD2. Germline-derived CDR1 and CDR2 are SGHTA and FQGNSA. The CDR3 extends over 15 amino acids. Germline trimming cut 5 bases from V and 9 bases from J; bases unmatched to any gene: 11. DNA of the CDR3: TGTGCCAGCAGCCAAATGCCGGGACTAGCTTTTGAGCAGTTCTTC. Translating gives CASSQMPGLAFEQFF.

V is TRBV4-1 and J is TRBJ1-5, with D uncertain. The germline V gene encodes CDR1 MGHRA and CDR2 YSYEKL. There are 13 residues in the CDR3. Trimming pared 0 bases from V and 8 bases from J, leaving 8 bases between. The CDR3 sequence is CASSQDFGEPQHF. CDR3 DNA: TGCGCCAGCAGCCAAGATTTTGGAGAGCCCCAGCATTTT.

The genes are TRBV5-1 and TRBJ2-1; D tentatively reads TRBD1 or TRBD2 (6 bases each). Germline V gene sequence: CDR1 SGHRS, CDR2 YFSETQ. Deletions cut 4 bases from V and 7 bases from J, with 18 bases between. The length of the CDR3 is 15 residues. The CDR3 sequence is CASSLGASVANEQFF. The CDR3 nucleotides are TGCGCCAGCAGCCTGGGGGCTAGCGTAGCAAATGAGCAGTTCTTC.